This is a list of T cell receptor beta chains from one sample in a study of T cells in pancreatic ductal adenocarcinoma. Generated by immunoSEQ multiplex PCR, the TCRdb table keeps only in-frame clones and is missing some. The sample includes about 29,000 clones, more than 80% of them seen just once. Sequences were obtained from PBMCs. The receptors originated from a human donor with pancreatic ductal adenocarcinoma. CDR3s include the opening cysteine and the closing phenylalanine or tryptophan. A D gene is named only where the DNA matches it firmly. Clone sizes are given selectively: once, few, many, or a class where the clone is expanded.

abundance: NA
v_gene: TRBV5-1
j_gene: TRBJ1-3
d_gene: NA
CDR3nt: TGCGCCAGCAGCTCAGGACATCCTGGGGGTGGAAACACCATATATTTT
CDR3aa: CASSSGHPGGGNTIYF

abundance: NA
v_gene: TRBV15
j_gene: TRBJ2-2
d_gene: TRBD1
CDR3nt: TGTGCCACGAGATTGACAGGGGAGGAAACCGGGGAGCTGTTTTTT
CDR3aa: CATRLTGEETGELFF

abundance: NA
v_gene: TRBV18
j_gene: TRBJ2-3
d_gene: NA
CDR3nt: TGTGCCAGCTCACCACAAGGGGGCACAGATACGCAGTATTTT
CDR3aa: CASSPQGGTDTQYF

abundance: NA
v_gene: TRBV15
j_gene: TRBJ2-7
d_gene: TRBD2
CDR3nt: TGTGCCACCAGCAGAGATTGGGGTAGCGGGCTCTCCTACGAGCAGTACTTC
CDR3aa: CATSRDWGSGLSYEQYF

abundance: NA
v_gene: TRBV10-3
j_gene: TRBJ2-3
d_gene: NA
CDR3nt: TGTGCCATCACGCGGGAAAGCACAGATACGCAGTATTTT
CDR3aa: CAITRESTDTQYF

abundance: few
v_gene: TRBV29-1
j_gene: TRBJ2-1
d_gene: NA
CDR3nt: TGCAGCGTCGAACGGACAGTGATGAATGAGCAGTTCTTC
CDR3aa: CSVERTVMNEQFF

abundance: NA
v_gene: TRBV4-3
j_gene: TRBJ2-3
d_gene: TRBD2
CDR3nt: TGCGCCAGCAGCCCGGTCCCAGCGGGAGGACCAGATACGCAGTATTTT
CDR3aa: CASSPVPAGGPDTQYF

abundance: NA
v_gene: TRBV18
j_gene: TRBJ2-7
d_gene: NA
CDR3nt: TGTGCCAGCTCATTACAGGATTACGAGCAGTACTTC
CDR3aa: CASSLQDYEQYF

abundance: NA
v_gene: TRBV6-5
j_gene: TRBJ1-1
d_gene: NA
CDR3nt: TGTGCCAGCAGTTACCTCGGCTTGTGGGACACTGAAGCTTTCTTT
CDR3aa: CASSYLGLWDTEAFF

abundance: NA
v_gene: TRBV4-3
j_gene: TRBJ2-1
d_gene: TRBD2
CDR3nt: TGCGCCAGCAGCCCTGCGGGAGGGGGTAACAATGAGCAGTTCTTC
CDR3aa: CASSPAGGGNNEQFF

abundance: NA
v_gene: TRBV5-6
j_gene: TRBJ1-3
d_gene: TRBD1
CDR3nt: TGTGCCAGCACCTTGACAGGGTCTGGAAACACCATATATTTT
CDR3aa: CASTLTGSGNTIYF

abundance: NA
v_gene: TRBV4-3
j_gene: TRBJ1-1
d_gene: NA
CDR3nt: TGCGCCAGCAGCCAAGACGGGACACAGAACACTGAAGCTTTCTTT
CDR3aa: CASSQDGTQNTEAFF

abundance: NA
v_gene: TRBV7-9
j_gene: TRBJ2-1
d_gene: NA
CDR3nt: TGTGCCAGCAGCCCTGAAAGCGAAGGTTTGTTCTTC
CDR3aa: CASSPESEGLFF

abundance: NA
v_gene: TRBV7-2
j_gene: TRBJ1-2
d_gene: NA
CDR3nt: TGTGCCAGCAGCTCGCGAGTAGGGGCTAACTATGGCTACACCTTC
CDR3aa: CASSSRVGANYGYTF

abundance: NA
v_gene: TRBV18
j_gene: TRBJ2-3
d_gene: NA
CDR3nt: TGTGCCAGCTCACTCAAAGGGGATACGCAGTATTTT
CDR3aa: CASSLKGDTQYF

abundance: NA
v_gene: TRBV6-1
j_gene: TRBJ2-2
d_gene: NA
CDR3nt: TGTGCCAGCAGCCAAAACACCGGGGAGCTGTTTTTT
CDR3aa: CASSQNTGELFF

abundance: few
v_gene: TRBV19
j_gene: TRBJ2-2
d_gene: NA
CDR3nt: TGTGCCAGTAGTGAGTGGGGGAACACCGGGGAGCTGTTTTTT
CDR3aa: CASSEWGNTGELFF

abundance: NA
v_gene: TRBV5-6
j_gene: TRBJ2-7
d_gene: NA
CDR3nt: TGTGCCAGCAGCTTGGAAGCCAGGGAAACCGGGCAGTACTTC
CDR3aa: CASSLEARETGQYF

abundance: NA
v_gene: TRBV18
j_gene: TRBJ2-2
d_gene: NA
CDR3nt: TGTGCCAGCTCCGTAAACACCGGGGAGCTGTTTTTT
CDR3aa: CASSVNTGELFF

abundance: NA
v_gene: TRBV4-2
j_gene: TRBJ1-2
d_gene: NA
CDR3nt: TGTGCCAGCAGCTTTGGGCGGAACTTCTATGGCTACACCTTC
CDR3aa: CASSFGRNFYGYTF

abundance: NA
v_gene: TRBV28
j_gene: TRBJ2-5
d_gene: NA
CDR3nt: TGTGCCAGCAGCCCGGGTCCGTCCATGTACCAAGAGACCCAGTACTTC
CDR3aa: CASSPGPSMYQETQYF

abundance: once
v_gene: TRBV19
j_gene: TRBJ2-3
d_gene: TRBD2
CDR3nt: TGTGCCAGTAGTATAGAAGCGGGAGTCAAAGATACGCAGTATTTT
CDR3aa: CASSIEAGVKDTQYF

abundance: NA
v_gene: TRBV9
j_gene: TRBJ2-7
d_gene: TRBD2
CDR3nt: TGTGCCAGCAGCGTATCTAGCGGTCCCTACGAGCAGTACTTC
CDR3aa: CASSVSSGPYEQYF

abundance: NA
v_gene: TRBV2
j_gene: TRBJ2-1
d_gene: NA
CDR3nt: TGTGCCAGCAGTGGGTTTTCGTTTACTGTTGAGCAGTTCTTC
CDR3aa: CASSGFSFTVEQFF

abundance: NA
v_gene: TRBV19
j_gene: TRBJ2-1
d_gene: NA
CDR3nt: TGTGCCAGTAGTATTTTTGGGGCCGATGAGCAGTTCTTC
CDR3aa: CASSIFGADEQFF

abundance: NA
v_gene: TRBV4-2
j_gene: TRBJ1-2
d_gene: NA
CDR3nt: TGTGCCAGCAGCCAAGCGTCGGGGGTGGGCTATGGCTACACCTTC
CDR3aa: CASSQASGVGYGYTF

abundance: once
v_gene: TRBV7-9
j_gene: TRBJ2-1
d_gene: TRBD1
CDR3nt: TGTGCCAGCAGCTTAGGTATTAGGGGGCGAGACAATGAGCAGTTCTTC
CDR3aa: CASSLGIRGRDNEQFF

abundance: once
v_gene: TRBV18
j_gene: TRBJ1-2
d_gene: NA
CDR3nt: TGTGCCAGCTCACAAGGGGTGCAGAGCTATGGCTACACCTTC
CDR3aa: CASSQGVQSYGYTF

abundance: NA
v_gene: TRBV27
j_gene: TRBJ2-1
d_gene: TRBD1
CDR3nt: TGTGCCAGCAGTCCCCGGACAGGGGGGAATGAGCAGTTCTTC
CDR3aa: CASSPRTGGNEQFF

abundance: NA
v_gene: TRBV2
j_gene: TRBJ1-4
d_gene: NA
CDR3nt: TGTGCCAGCAGCTCGGACAGAACTAATGAAAAACTGTTTTTT
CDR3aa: CASSSDRTNEKLFF

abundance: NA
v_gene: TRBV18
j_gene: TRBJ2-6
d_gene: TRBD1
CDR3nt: TGTGCCAGCTCACGGACAGGGGGCTCTGGGGCCAACGTCCTGACTTTC
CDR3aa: CASSRTGGSGANVLTF

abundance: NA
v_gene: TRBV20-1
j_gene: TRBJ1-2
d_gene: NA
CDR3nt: TGCAGTGCCGTTGGACTTTATGGCTACACCTTC
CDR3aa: CSAVGLYGYTF

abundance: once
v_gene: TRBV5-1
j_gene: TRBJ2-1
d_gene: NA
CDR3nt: TGCGCCAGCAGCTCAACGCCGGGACAAAGCGTCTGGTTCTTC
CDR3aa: CASSSTPGQSVWFF

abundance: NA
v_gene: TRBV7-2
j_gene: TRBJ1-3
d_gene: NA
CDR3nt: TGTGCCAGCAGCTTAGGGCGGATCTCTGGAAACACCATATATTTT
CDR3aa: CASSLGRISGNTIYF

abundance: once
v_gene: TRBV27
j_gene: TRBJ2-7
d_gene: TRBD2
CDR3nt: TGTGCCAGCAGTTTAAAGGGGAGGGGACTCTACGAGCAGTACTTC
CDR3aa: CASSLKGRGLYEQYF

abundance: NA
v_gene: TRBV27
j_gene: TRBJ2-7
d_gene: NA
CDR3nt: TGTGCCAGCAGTTCTGGCGGCAAGGTTCCCTACGAGCAGTACTTC
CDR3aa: CASSSGGKVPYEQYF

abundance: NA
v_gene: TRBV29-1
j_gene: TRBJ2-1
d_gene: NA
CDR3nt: TGCAGCGTTGGGGTTAGCGGCTCCTACAATGAGCAGTTCTTC
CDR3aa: CSVGVSGSYNEQFF

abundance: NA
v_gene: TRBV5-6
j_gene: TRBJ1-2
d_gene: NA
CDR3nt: TGTGCCAGCAGCTTGATAGGGGTGGGGTATGGCTACACCTTC
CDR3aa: CASSLIGVGYGYTF

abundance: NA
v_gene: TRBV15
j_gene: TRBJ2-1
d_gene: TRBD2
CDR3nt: TGTGCCACCAGCAGCGGACTAGCGGGTTCCTACAATGAGCAGTTCTTC
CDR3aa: CATSSGLAGSYNEQFF

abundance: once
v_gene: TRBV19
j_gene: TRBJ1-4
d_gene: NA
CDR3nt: TGTGCCAGTAGTATAGGTTTCTATGAAAAACTGTTTTTT
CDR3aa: CASSIGFYEKLFF

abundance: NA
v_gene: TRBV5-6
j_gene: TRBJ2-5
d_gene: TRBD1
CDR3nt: TGTGCCAGCAGCTTGGATGGGACAGGGGGCGGAGAGACCCAGTACTTC
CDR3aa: CASSLDGTGGGETQYF

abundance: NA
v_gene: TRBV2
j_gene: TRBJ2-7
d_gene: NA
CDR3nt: TGTGCCAGCAGTGCGAGCAGCTCCTACGAGCAGTACTTC
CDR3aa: CASSASSSYEQYF

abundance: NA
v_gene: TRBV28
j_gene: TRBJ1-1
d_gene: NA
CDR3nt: TGTGCCAGCAGTTCCCCGCGACCTTGGCAGGGGACCCCGGGGGTAGAAGCTTTCTTT
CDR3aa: CASSSPRPWQGTPGVEAFF

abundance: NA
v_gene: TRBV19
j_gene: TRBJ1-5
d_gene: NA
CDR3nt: TGTGCCAGTAGTATAGATCGTCCAGGAAAGGGAATGGTCAATCAGCCCCAGCATTTT
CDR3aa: CASSIDRPGKGMVNQPQHF

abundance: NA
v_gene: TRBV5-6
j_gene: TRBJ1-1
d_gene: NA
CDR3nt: TGTGCCAGCAAGATGGGGACTGAAGCTTTCTTT
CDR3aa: CASKMGTEAFF

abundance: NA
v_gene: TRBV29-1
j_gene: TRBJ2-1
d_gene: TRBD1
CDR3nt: TGCAGCGTGACAGGGGGCATTGAGCAGTTCTTC
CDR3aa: CSVTGGIEQFF